The T cell receptor beta chain under discussion was sequenced for a study of PD-1 blockade in classical Hodgkin lymphoma. General study points: Prior to therapy, complete responders displayed diversity much like that of newly diagnosed patients. TCR diversity in CD4+, not CD8+, cells rose significantly by C4D1.

Clones were sequenced by immunoSEQ multiplex PCR, and TCRdb holds only the in-frame ones, with some missing. This table holds 50,000 or so clones, 90% found once. This CDR3 region has 15 residues. Germline CDR1 is MNHEY and CDR2 is SVGAGI. Time point reported: cycle 4 day 1 (C4D1), after less than seven weeks of nivolumab. Every patient was affected by relapse after autologous stem cell transplantation, while exposure to brentuximab vedotin was not uniform. A note on this clone: No antigen is known for it. One end of the junction varies from germline; a read error may be responsible. The same CDR3 is also encoded by other DNA sequences in this sample.

Sequenced material: peripheral blood mononuclear cells (PBMCs), taken before the fourth cycle of nivolumab. The rearrangement uses TRBV6-5 and TRBJ1-4; D remains unclear. This receptor was identified in a human donor with classical Hodgkin lymphoma. The CDR3 spells CASSFIGGTNEKLFF. In nucleotides, the CDR3 is TGTGCCAGTAGTTTCATCGGTGGAACTAATGAAAAACTGTTTTTT.